This T cell receptor (beta chain) was profiled in a study of blood T cells in healthy people across ages. Study results and caveats: Getting older went along with TCR beta diversity per million T cells dropping roughly linearly.

This clonotype was recorded a few times. What it binds is unknown. The use of a sample-barcoded 5' primer and a J-beta primer mix characterized a second PCR of roughly 7 to 12 cycles. Tags on each cDNA molecule came from a template-switch adaptor with 12 random nucleotides. TCRdb used MiXCR to reprocess the 5' RACE reads, holding one entry per CDR3 protein. The sample has 1.5 million to 2 million distinct CDR3 sequences; under 30% are singletons. Looked up from germline, CDR1 is SGDLS and CDR2 is YYNGEE. The CDR3 contains 16 residues. V lost 1 base and J 4 bases, leaving 17 bases between the germline ends.

The specimen was blood. This clonotype was sampled from a woman aged 30 to 39 in good health. The rearrangement links TRBV9 to TRBJ2-5; D is perhaps TRBD2 (6 bases). DNA for the CDR3: TGTGCCAGCAGCGTAAGGTCTGACAGCGGGCGAGAGACCCAGTACTTC. Translated, it gives CASSVRSDSGRETQYF.